The 25 T cell receptor beta chains reported below all come from one sample, sequenced in a study of T cell responses to AZD1222 COVID-19 vaccine. Profiled with immunoSEQ multiplex PCR; TCRdb holds only in-frame clones, not every one. The sample has about 180,000 clones, 80% to 95% seen once. The sample in question was peripheral blood, obtained 28 days after the second AZD1222 dose. All receptors come from an adult who received the AZD1222 COVID-19 vaccine.

This chain connects TRBV18 to TRBJ1-4, with 8 positions matching TRBD1. From germline, CDR1 is KGHSH and CDR2 LQKENI. This CDR3 has 13 amino acids. V was pared by 3 bases and J by 7 bases, with 1 base of the junction left unmatched. Written as DNA, the CDR3 is TGTGCCAGCTCACCCGGACAGGGTGAAAAACTGTTTTTT. Encoded protein: CASSPGQGEKLFF.

This clone was seen a few times. V is TRBV6-6 and J is TRBJ2-7, with 10 bases matching TRBD1. The CDR3 totals 17 residues. The V gene's germline CDR1 is MNHNY and CDR2 SVGAGI (reference sequence). The V and J ends lost 5 bases and 5 bases, in that order; junction bases with no gene match: 15. The CDR3 is CASSPSPRRTGGHEQYF. CDR3 nucleotides: TGTGCCAGCAGTCCGTCTCCGAGACGGACAGGGGGTCACGAGCAGTACTTC.

The chain carries TRBV11-2 and TRBJ1-6; TRBD1 matches at 8 bases. CDR1 is SGHAT and CDR2 is FQNNGV in the germline V gene. V shed 4 bases and J 7 bases; nucleotides not matched to a gene: 9. The CDR3 runs to 16 residues. DNA of the CDR3: TGTGCCAGCAGCTCGGGAAGACAGGGGAAGAATTCACCCCTCCACTTT. Translating it yields CASSSGRQGKNSPLHF.

The chain combines TRBV7-9 with TRBJ2-7; D unresolved. Trimming removed 4 bases from V and 3 bases from J, with 13 bases in between. The CDR3 spans 14 residues. The germline V gene encodes CDR1 SEHNR and CDR2 FQNEAQ (reference sequence). In DNA, the CDR3 is TGTGCCAGCAGCTCCCCAGGAATACACTACGAGCAGTACTTC. It is translated as CASSSPGIHYEQYF.

The CDR3 here is CASSREGTGSYEQYF. The CDR3 nucleotides are TGTGCCAGCAGCCGCGAGGGGACAGGGTCCTACGAGCAGTACTTC. The chain links TRBV3-1 (or the pseudogene TRBV3-2) to TRBJ2-7; 9 positions match TRBD1. There are 15 residues in the CDR3. V dropped 4 bases and J dropped 1; count of bases not matched to a gene: 5. From germline, CDR1 is LGHDT and CDR2 YNNKEL (reference sequence).

This chain connects TRBV28 to TRBJ1-2, with D possibly being TRBD1 (6 bases). This CDR3 is 17 amino acids long. V gave up 1 base and J gave up 3 bases, with 18 bases separating them. From germline, CDR1 is MDHEN and CDR2 SYDVKM. CDR3 region: CASSLSPSGTKHYGYTF. CDR3 DNA sequence: TGTGCCAGCAGTTTATCCCCTTCCGGGACAAAACACTATGGCTACACCTTC.

The chain is built from TRBV29-1 and TRBJ2-7, with a possible D match to TRBD1 (6 bases). The CDR3 is 13 amino acids. Germline V lookup: CDR1 SQVTM, CDR2 ANQGSEA. V gave up 6 bases and J gave up 3 bases, with 15 bases separating them. The chain's CDR3 is CSVAPTGSYEQYF. CDR3 nucleotide sequence: TGCAGCGTCGCTCCGACAGGCAGCTACGAGCAGTACTTC.

This chain connects TRBV7-8 to TRBJ2-7; D gene unclear. The CDR3 sequence is 15 residues long. Trimming took 5 bases from V and 0 from J, leaving 14 bases between them. The V gene's germline CDR1 is SGHVS and CDR2 FQNEAQ. CDR3 nucleotides: TGTGCCAGCAGCCCCCGTATAGGTTCCTCCTACGAGCAGTACTTC. Translating it yields CASSPRIGSSYEQYF.

This chain links TRBV7-9 with TRBJ1-4, with a possible D match to TRBD1 (5 bases). This CDR3 comprises 14 residues. Trimming stripped 6 bases from V and 4 bases from J, with 12 bases between. From germline, CDR1 is SEHNR and CDR2 FQNEAQ (reference sequence). The CDR3 region is CASRPTDLNEKLFF. The CDR3 region has the DNA TGTGCCAGCAGACCGACAGACCTTAATGAAAAACTGTTTTTT.

This chain links TRBV7-2 with TRBJ2-7; no definite D call. V lost 0 bases, J lost 2 bases, and 2 bases lay in between. Germline V CDR1 and CDR2: SGHTA, FQGNSA. The CDR3 extends over 12 amino acids. In nucleotides, the CDR3 is TGTGCCAGCAGCTTAGCTGCCTACGAGCAGTACTTC. This gives the protein CASSLAAYEQYF.

CDR3 nucleotide sequence: TGTGCCAGCAGTGGGAGAGAGAACACTGAAGCTTTCTTT. Translation gives CASSGRENTEAFF. The rearrangement joins TRBV2 to TRBJ1-1; D ambiguous. Between the trimmed V and J ends, which lost 4 bases and 1 base, there was a span of 7 bases. Germline CDR1 is SNHLY and CDR2 is FYNNEI. This CDR3 has 13 amino acids.

The V call is TRBV6-5, the J call TRBJ2-7; D not certain. There are 14 residues in the CDR3. The ends were cut back, 5 bases at V and 4 bases at J, with 15 bases in the middle. Germline CDR1 and CDR2: MNHEY and SVGAGI. Here the CDR3 reads CASSSLIIGYEQYF. The DNA of the CDR3 is TGTGCCAGCAGTAGCTTAATAATCGGTTACGAGCAGTACTTC.

The chain employs TRBV7-9 and TRBJ2-5; weak D call: TRBD1 (6 bases). The CDR3 is 13 residues long. CDR1 SEHNR and CDR2 FQNEAQ come from the germline V gene (reference sequence). V was trimmed by 5 bases and J by 2 bases, leaving 9 bases between them. Here the CDR3 DNA reads TGTGCCAGCAGCACAGGGTATCAAGAGACCCAGTACTTC. Its protein is CASSTGYQETQYF.

V is TRBV7-8 and J is TRBJ1-5; D is possibly TRBD1 (5 bases). Germline CDR1 SGHVS, CDR2 FQNEAQ. There are 15 residues in the CDR3. V lost 5 bases and J 3 bases, leaving 14 bases between the germline ends. This CDR3 is CASSRGQVPNQPQHF. CDR3 DNA: TGTGCCAGCAGCCGAGGACAAGTACCCAATCAGCCCCAGCATTTT.

This chain joins TRBV6-2 or TRBV6-3 and TRBJ2-7; D uncertain. The germline V and J ends were trimmed by 6 bases and 2 bases, with 14 bases remaining between them. The germline gives CDR1 MNHEY, CDR2 SVGEGT. This CDR3 has 14 residues. CDR3 DNA: TGTGCCAGCAGCTCTAGGCGGCAGCCCTACGAGCAGTACTTC. Protein: CASSSRRQPYEQYF.

DNA for the CDR3: TGCAGCGTCCACCTACCAGGGGGCCTGGCGGGGTCTAACTATGGCTACACCTTC. This translates into CSVHLPGGLAGSNYGYTF. The V gene is TRBV29-1, the J gene TRBJ1-2; 8 bases map to TRBD1. Germline V gene sequence: CDR1 SQVTM, CDR2 ANQGSEA. The J segment lost 0 bases and the V segment lost 6 bases, leaving 18 bases of the junction unmatched. The CDR3 is 18 residues long.

The chain couples TRBV7-9 to TRBJ2-3; 9 bases map to TRBD1. Germline V gives CDR1 SEHNR, CDR2 FQNEAQ (reference sequence). The CDR3 totals 16 residues. The trim removed 5 bases at V and 5 bases at J, leaving 11 bases unmatched. The CDR3 DNA reads as TGTGCCAGCAGCCCAACCGGGACAGGGATGGGAGATACGCAGTATTTT. Encoded protein: CASSPTGTGMGDTQYF.

This chain links TRBV27 with TRBJ1-6, with D hard to call. The CDR3 has 14 residues. Germline CDR1 reads MNHEY; CDR2 reads SMNVEV (reference sequence). V dropped 3 bases and J dropped 4 bases, with 7 bases sitting between them. The CDR3 reads CASSFGIYNSPLHF. The CDR3 DNA sequence: TGTGCCAGCAGTTTTGGCATTTATAATTCACCCCTCCACTTT.

Only one count was recorded for this clone. V gene TRBV7-9 combines with J gene TRBJ1-1; D gene ambiguous. The V and J ends lost 3 bases and 5 bases respectively, with 13 bases between them. This CDR3 comprises 14 residues. Germline CDR1 reads SEHNR; CDR2 reads FQNEAQ (reference sequence). The CDR3 region has the DNA TGTGCCAGCAGCTTCGACCTAGGCGGGACTGAAGCTTTCTTT. It yields the protein CASSFDLGGTEAFF.

The chain recombines TRBV18 with TRBJ2-7; D gene ambiguous. The V end was cut by 0 bases, the J end by 0 bases, with 6 bases between. CDR3 length equals 14 residues. From germline, CDR1 is KGHSH and CDR2 LQKENI. CDR3 sequence (DNA): TGTGCCAGCTCACCACCGGGCCTCTCCTACGAGCAGTACTTC. Its translation: CASSPPGLSYEQYF.

This chain links TRBV6-5 with TRBJ1-4; no reliable D call. There are 12 residues in the CDR3. Per germline, CDR1 MNHEY and CDR2 SVGAGI. The germline V and J ends were trimmed by 5 bases and 10 bases, with 11 bases remaining between them. The CDR3 region is CASSTLRGKLFF. DNA of the CDR3: TGTGCCAGCAGTACACTGCGGGGAAAACTGTTTTTT.

V and J are TRBV28 and TRBJ1-6; D is undetermined. Trimming shortened V by 5 bases and J by 10 bases, and 3 bases separated the two germline ends. This CDR3 is 10 amino acids long. Per germline, CDR1 MDHEN and CDR2 SYDVKM. CDR3 amino acids: CASSESPLHF. The CDR3 nucleotides are TGTGCCAGCAGTGAATCACCCCTCCACTTT.

J is TRBJ1-4 and V is TRBV9, with 7 bases lining up with TRBD1. Germline V gives CDR1 SGDLS, CDR2 YYNGEE. CDR3 size: 16 residues. J gave up 5 bases and V 1 base, and 8 bases lay outside the gene matches. The CDR3 DNA follows: TGTGCCAGCAGCGTATTACCGGGACAGACAAATGAAAAACTGTTTTTT. Amino acid sequence: CASSVLPGQTNEKLFF.

The chain joins TRBV7-9 to TRBJ2-4; D remains unclear. Germline CDR1 is SEHNR and CDR2 is FQNEAQ (reference sequence). Between the trimmed V and J ends, which lost 5 bases and 0 bases, there was a span of 14 bases. The CDR3 is 16 amino acids. CDR3 sequence: CASSLHIDLAKNIQYF. CDR3 nucleotide sequence: TGTGCCAGCAGCCTGCACATAGACCTAGCCAAAAACATTCAGTACTTC. Variable domain in full (rest from reference TRBV7-9 and TRBJ2-4): DTGVSQNPRHKITKRGQNVTFRCDPISEHNRLYWYRQTLGQGPEFLTYFQNEAQLEKSRLLSDRFSAERPKGSFSTLEIQRTEQGDSAMYLCASSLHIDLAKNIQYFGAGTRLSVL.

V and J are TRBV5-4 and TRBJ2-3, with D possibly matching TRBD1 (6 bases). Germline CDR1 is SGHNT and CDR2 is YYREEE (reference sequence). Trimming stripped 0 bases from V and 5 bases from J, with 19 bases between. The CDR3 is 17 amino acids. This CDR3 is CASSLVGGGPGIDTQYF. For the CDR3, the DNA is TGTGCCAGCAGCTTGGTCGGTGGGGGCCCCGGAATAGATACGCAGTATTTT.